This T cell receptor (beta chain) was captured by sequencing in a study of monozygotic twins with inflammatory bowel disease. This CDR3 has 15 amino acids. Germline values: CDR1 DFQATT, CDR2 SNEGSKA (reference sequence). Template-switch reactions added UMIs with a 6-nucleotide sample barcode. Nested PCRs (16 and 9 cycles, two total) were applied to TCRalpha and TCRbeta cDNA. TCRdb reanalyzed the 5' RACE reads and collapses them to one entry per CDR3 protein, without DNA. In all, the sample yields a few hundred thousand distinct CDR3 sequences. Specimen: blood. This TCR derives from a human donor with ulcerative colitis or Crohn's disease, or a healthy co-twin of an affected twin (not recorded which). The rearrangement links TRBV20-1 to TRBJ1-6. The CDR3 sequence is CSARDHGFPNSPLHF.